The rows below give T cell receptor beta chains drawn from one sample of a study of vaccination and CD4 T cells after COVID-19. One entry per CDR3 protein results from TCRdb running MiXCR on the PCR reads. The sample consists of about 15,000 distinct CDR3 sequences, about 55% of them appearing once. Antigen specificity for these receptors is unknown. The input for sequencing was CD4+ T cells from blood, cultured in vitro, taken before SARS-CoV-2 vaccination. Every receptor here comes from a human donor who had recovered from COVID-19. The CDR3 runs from the conserved cysteine through the conserved F or W. A D gene is named only where the DNA matches it firmly. Size values are once, few and many counts, or a class for expanded clones, and some rows have none.

.	.	TRBV7-2	TRBJ2-1	TGTGCCAGCAGCTTTCAGAGCTCCTACAATGAGCAGTTCTTC	CASSFQSSYNEQFF
TRBD1	.	TRBV6-1	TRBJ2-3	TGTGCCAGCAGTGGGCGGGACAGGGGAAGGACAGATACGCAGTATTTT	CASSGRDRGRTDTQYF
TRBD1	.	TRBV28	TRBJ2-5	TGTGCCAGCAGTTTATTAAACAGGGGGGAGACCCAGTACTTC	CASSLLNRGETQYF
.	few	TRBV30	TRBJ1-5	TGTGCCTGGAGTCCTGGATATCAGCCCCAGCATTTT	CAWSPGYQPQHF
.	few	TRBV19	TRBJ1-1	TGTGCCAGTAGAAGAGGCCAGTTGAACACTGAAGCTTTCTTT	CASRRGQLNTEAFF
.	few	TRBV20-1	TRBJ1-2	TGCAGTGCTAGCCTAAATGGCTACACCTTC	CSASLNGYTF
.	.	TRBV27	TRBJ1-4	TGTGCCAGCAGCTACAGAAGAAATGAAAAACTGTTTTTT	CASSYRRNEKLFF
TRBD1	.	TRBV20-1	TRBJ2-1	TGCAGTGCTAGCGAGGGACAGGCCGACAATGAGCAGTTCTTC	CSASEGQADNEQFF
.	.	TRBV7-9	TRBJ1-6	TGTGCCAGCAGCTTAGCGGGTGAGAAGGCTTCACCCCTCCACTTT	CASSLAGEKASPLHF
TRBD1	once	TRBV20-1	TRBJ2-7	TGCAGTGCGAACCCCCCCGGACAGGGTGGGTACGAGCAGTACTTC	CSANPPGQGGYEQYF
.	few	TRBV27	TRBJ1-2	TGTGCCAGCAGTTCCTGGGACACTATTAACTATGGCTACACCTTC	CASSSWDTINYGYTF
.	.	TRBV19	TRBJ2-2	TGTGCCAGTATGCGGGGCGTGAACACCGGGGAGCTGTTTTTT	CASMRGVNTGELFF
TRBD1	few	TRBV30	TRBJ1-6	TGTGCCGGAAACAGGGGCGTAGGCTCACCCCTCCACTTT	CAGNRGVGSPLHF
.	.	TRBV20-1	TRBJ2-1	TGCAGTGCTCCCGATGGGCCCGGCGAAGAGCAGTTCTTC	CSAPDGPGEEQFF
.	once	TRBV20-1	TRBJ2-3	TGCAGTGCTAGTTTAGGATCCACAGATACGCAGTATTTT	CSASLGSTDTQYF
TRBD2	.	TRBV10-1	TRBJ2-7	TGCGCCAGCAGCACCGGGACTAGCGTTTGGTACGAGCAGTACTTC	CASSTGTSVWYEQYF
.	.	TRBV7-3	TRBJ2-1	TGTGCCAGCAGCCCCGGGGGACATTCAGACAATGAGCAGTTCTTC	CASSPGGHSDNEQFF
TRBD1	few	TRBV6-1	TRBJ2-2	TGTGCCAGCTCTCGGGACAGGGGGCTCGGGGAGCTGTTTTTT	CASSRDRGLGELFF
.	.	TRBV7-6	TRBJ2-3	TGTGCCAGCAGCTCCGGACTAATAAGCACAGATACGCAGTATTTT	CASSSGLISTDTQYF
.	.	TRBV20-1	TRBJ1-1	TGCAGTGCTAGAGATTTTCGCTGGGCAGGGAGAGACACTGAAGCTTTCTTT	CSARDFRWAGRDTEAFF
TRBD1	.	TRBV19	TRBJ2-5	TGTGCCAGTAGTCGACAGGGATCGGTCGGGGAGACCCAGTACTTC	CASSRQGSVGETQYF
.	few	TRBV7-9	TRBJ1-6	TGTGCCAGCAGCTCAGGGGATTCACCCCTCCACTTT	CASSSGDSPLHF
.	.	TRBV2	TRBJ2-7	TGTGCCAGCAGTTTTCTGACTACCTACGAGCAGTACTTC	CASSFLTTYEQYF
TRBD1	.	TRBV25-1	TRBJ2-5	TGTGCCAGCAGTGACTGGGACAGGGGAGCCGTAGAGACCCAGTACTTC	CASSDWDRGAVETQYF
TRBD2	.	TRBV7-9	TRBJ2-3	TGTGCCAGCAGCTTTCCCATAGGAATAGCGGGAATTCAAGATACGCAGTATTTT	CASSFPIGIAGIQDTQYF
.	.	TRBV25-1	TRBJ2-1	TGTGCCAGCAGTGAAGGTGTCAATGAGCAGTTCTTC	CASSEGVNEQFF
.	large	TRBV2	TRBJ2-3	TGTGCCAGCAGGGTGTCTAGCACAGATACGCAGTATTTT	CASRVSSTDTQYF
.	.	TRBV19	TRBJ1-5	TGTGCCAGTAGTATTTGGGGCAGGGGAGGGCGTCAGCCCCAGCATTTT	CASSIWGRGGRQPQHF
TRBD1	.	TRBV27	TRBJ1-6	TGTGCCAGCAGTGGGACAGGGATAGTTTCCTATAATTCACCCCTCCACTTT	CASSGTGIVSYNSPLHF
.	.	TRBV18	TRBJ2-1	TGTGCCAGCTCACCCTACAGGGACCTGTACAATGAGCAGTTCTTC	CASSPYRDLYNEQFF
.	.	TRBV19	TRBJ2-2	TGTGCCCCATGGGGGCAGGTTTACACCGGGGAGCTGTTTTTT	CAPWGQVYTGELFF
TRBD1	few	TRBV20-1	TRBJ1-2	TGCAGTGCGAGGGACAGGAGAGAATTGAACTTCTATGGCTACACCTTC	CSARDRRELNFYGYTF
.	.	TRBV2	TRBJ2-1	TGTGCCAGCAGCGGAGGAGGGCGGGAGCAGTTCTTC	CASSGGGREQFF
TRBD1	few	TRBV29-1	TRBJ1-2	TGCAGCGTTACGGGGACAGCCATGGATGGCTACACCTTC	CSVTGTAMDGYTF
.	.	TRBV11-1	TRBJ2-5	TGTGCCAGCAGCTTAGCTGGGACGGTTCAAGAGACCCAGTACTTC	CASSLAGTVQETQYF